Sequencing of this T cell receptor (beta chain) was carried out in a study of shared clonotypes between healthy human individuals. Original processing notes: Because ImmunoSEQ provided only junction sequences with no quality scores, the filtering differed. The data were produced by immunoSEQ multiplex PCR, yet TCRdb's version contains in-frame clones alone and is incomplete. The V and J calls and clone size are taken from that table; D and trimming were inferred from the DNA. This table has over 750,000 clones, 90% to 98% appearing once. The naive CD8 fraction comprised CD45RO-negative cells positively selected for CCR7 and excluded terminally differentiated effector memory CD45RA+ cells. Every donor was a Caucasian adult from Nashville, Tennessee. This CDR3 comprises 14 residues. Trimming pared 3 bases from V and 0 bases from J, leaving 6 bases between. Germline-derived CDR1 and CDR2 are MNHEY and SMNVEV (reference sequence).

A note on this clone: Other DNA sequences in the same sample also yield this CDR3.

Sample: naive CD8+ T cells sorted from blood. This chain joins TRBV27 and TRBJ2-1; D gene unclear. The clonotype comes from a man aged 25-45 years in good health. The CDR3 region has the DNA TGTGCCAGCAGTTTTCAGGACTCCTACAATGAGCAGTTCTTC. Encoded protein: CASSFQDSYNEQFF.